This T cell receptor beta chain was recorded in a study of blood T cell repertoires in COVID-19. The wider study: The study drew acute and convalescent COVID-19 samples from the United States, Italy and Spain. In each case, the material was cDNA or gDNA derived from T cells, B-cell-depleted T cells, or PBMCs.

Original methodology: Amplification of reference gene primers was used by the study to estimate nucleated cell counts. Profiling relied on immunoSEQ multiplex PCR, and the TCRdb table lists in-frame clones only, not all of them. V, J and clone size derive from that table, while D and trimming were established from the DNA sequence. The top ten clones hold less than 6.5% of a sample with fewer than 80,000 clones, around 90% of them seen once. Trimming cost V 7 bases and J 5 bases, with 11 bases left between them. CDR3 length equals 12 residues. The TCR sequence derives from a man aged 45 to 65 with acute or convalescent COVID-19. This chain joins TRBV12-3 or TRBV12-4 and TRBJ2-5; maybe TRBD2 (5 bases). The specimen was peripheral blood. The CDR3 DNA sequence: TGTGCCAGCACCGACTATAGGGAGACCCAGTACTTC. Its translation is CASTDYRETQYF.